The 10 T cell receptor beta chains below were found in one sample sequenced in a study of control samples from healthy donors and cancer patients. Clones were read by immunoSEQ multiplex PCR, and TCRdb kept only the in-frame ones, dropping some. Seen here are 100,000 to 150,000 clones, around nine tenths observed once, and the top ten hold 2% to 3%. The specimen was blood. These receptors all come from a man aged 35-49 years in good health.

This clone was detected only a few times. The chain recombines TRBV11-2 with TRBJ2-7; no definite D call. Germline V gives CDR1 SGHAT, CDR2 FQNNGV. V shed 4 bases and J shed 2 bases, with 6 bases lying between them. CDR3 size: 12 residues. The CDR3 sequence: CASSWLTYEQYF. As DNA, the CDR3 is TGTGCCAGCAGCTGGCTAACCTACGAGCAGTACTTC.

As regards this clone: Compared with germline, one end of the junction differs, possibly owing to a read error. The V and J genes are TRBV7-9 and TRBJ2-2; D possibly corresponds to TRBD1 (5 bases). The CDR3 contains 14 residues. Germline V lookup: CDR1 SEHNR, CDR2 FQNEAQ (reference sequence). This CDR3 reads CAGRDEMNTGELFF. For the CDR3, the DNA is TGTGCCGGCAGGGATGAGATGAACACCGGGGAGCTGTTTTTT. The variable domain in full, completed from reference TRBV7-9 and TRBJ2-2, reads DTGVSQNPRHKITKRGQNVTFRCDPISEHNRLYWYRQTLGQGPEFLTYFQNEAQLEKSRLLSDRFSAERPKGSFSTLEIQRTEQGDSAMYLCAGRDEMNTGELFFGEGSRLTVL.

The V and J genes are TRBV6-5 and TRBJ1-5, with 8 positions matching TRBD1. This CDR3 comprises 15 residues. Trimming at V came to 4 bases and at J to 0 bases, leaving 2 bases not matched to a gene. Looked up from germline, CDR1 is MNHEY and CDR2 is SVGAGI. Written as DNA, the CDR3 is TGTGCCAGCAGTTGGGGACAGGATAGCAATCAGCCCCAGCATTTT. Residues: CASSWGQDSNQPQHF.

This chain joins TRBV5-3 and TRBJ1-5; D unresolved. TRBV5-3 is recorded as an ORF, its role being uncertain. The ends were cut back, 1 base at V and 0 bases at J, with 17 bases in the middle. This CDR3 is 18 amino acids long. In DNA form, the CDR3 reads TGTGCCAGAAGCTTGAACGGGTCGGACGGTGATAGCAATCAGCCCCAGCATTTT. It is translated as CARSLNGSDGDSNQPQHF.

The chain combines TRBV27 with TRBJ2-3, with D tentatively TRBD2 (6 bases). The CDR3 consists of 19 residues. V lost 5 bases, J lost 0 bases, and 24 bases lay in between. The germline gives CDR1 MNHEY, CDR2 SMNVEV (reference sequence). CDR3 bases: TGTGCCAGCAGTCCCATCGAACTATTAGCAGGGACTAGCACAGATACGCAGTATTTT. Encoded protein: CASSPIELLAGTSTDTQYF.

The V call is TRBV7-3, the J call TRBJ2-3, with 7 bases fitting TRBD2. Germline lookup yields CDR1 SGHTA and CDR2 FQGTGA. The CDR3 covers 13 residues. After removal of 8 bases from V and 1 base from J, the junction contained 3 bases not matched to a gene. CDR3: CASGLAGTDTQYF. The DNA of the CDR3 is TGTGCCAGCGGGCTAGCGGGCACAGATACGCAGTATTTT.

This chain joins TRBV6-5 and TRBJ2-7, with D possibly TRBD2 on 5 matching bases. The CDR3 totals 11 residues. Between the trimmed V and J ends, which lost 7 bases and 6 bases, there was a span of 10 bases. Per the germline V gene, CDR1 is MNHEY and CDR2 is SVGAGI. This CDR3 is CASNGRGEQYF. For the CDR3, the DNA is TGTGCCAGCAATGGCCGGGGCGAGCAGTACTTC.

This rearrangement joins TRBV5-5 to TRBJ2-7, with D unclear. CDR1 and CDR2 from the germline V gene are SGHKS and YYEKEE (reference sequence). This CDR3 has 15 amino acids. Trimming took 3 bases from V and 3 from J, leaving 16 bases between them. CDR3 in DNA: TGTGCCAGCAGCTCAGACCCGGGTCCCCGCTACGAGCAGTACTTC. Its translation: CASSSDPGPRYEQYF.

The rearrangement joins TRBV7-8 to TRBJ1-4; TRBD1 agrees at 7 bases. Germline-derived CDR1 and CDR2 are SGHVS and FQNEAQ. This CDR3 comprises 15 residues. V was pared by 4 bases and J by 2 bases, with 4 bases of the junction left unmatched. The CDR3 region is CASSSTRGTNEKLFF. As DNA, the CDR3 is TGTGCCAGCAGCTCAACCAGGGGGACTAATGAAAAACTGTTTTTT.

The genes are TRBV11-2 and TRBJ1-2; D gene uncertain. The CDR3 has 17 residues. V lost 5 bases and J lost 0, with 19 bases in between. Looked up from germline, CDR1 is SGHAT and CDR2 is FQNNGV. CDR3 sequence reads: CASSQRTFRIANYGYTF. CDR3 nucleotides: TGTGCCAGCAGCCAACGGACGTTCAGAATTGCTAACTATGGCTACACCTTC.